These 9 T cell receptor beta chains originate from one sample sequenced in a study of T-cell reconstitution after alpha-beta-depleted transplantation in children. Unique molecular identifiers were incorporated into the prepared TCRbeta library. TCRdb analysed the PCR reads with MiXCR anew, one entry per CDR3 protein. The table has roughly 570,000 distinct CDR3 sequences, over 20% seen once. The material was PBMCs, obtained before TCRalphabeta/CD19-depleted stem cell transplant. These receptors originate from a boy in the first two years of life with Wiskott-Aldrich syndrome, due to receive a stem cell transplant.

This clonotype has a handful of counts. The CDR3 region has the DNA TGTGCCAGCAGCTTAGTAGCGGGAGGGCCGGGAGAGACCCAGTACTTC. This gives the protein CASSLVAGGPGETQYF. J is TRBJ2-5 and V is TRBV7-2, with 11 bases that match TRBD2. CDR1 and CDR2 (germline): SGHTA, FQGNSA. The CDR3 covers 16 residues. V shed 1 base and J 4 bases; nucleotides not matched to a gene: 5.

This chain uses TRBV5-1 with TRBJ2-1; 11 nucleotides match TRBD2. The CDR3 totals 16 residues. Germline trimming cut 3 bases from V and 2 bases from J; bases unmatched to any gene: 4. The germline V gene encodes CDR1 SGHRS and CDR2 YFSETQ. CDR3 protein: CASSSLLAGAYNEQFF. Here the CDR3 DNA reads TGCGCCAGCAGCTCCTTACTAGCGGGAGCCTACAATGAGCAGTTCTTC.

This clonotype was recorded at least ten times. The chain recombines TRBV11-2 with TRBJ1-6; unclear D gene. The CDR3 covers 14 residues. Germline V gene data show CDR1 as SGHAT and CDR2 as FQNNGV. V was shortened by 2 bases and J by 13 bases, with 15 bases between the two germline ends. The CDR3 is CASSLPSDIAPLHF. CDR3 sequence (DNA): TGTGCCAGCAGCTTACCGTCAGATATTGCCCCCCTCCACTTT.

This clonotype showed up just a few times. J is TRBJ2-3 and V is TRBV2; 10 nucleotides agree with TRBD2. Trimming at V came to 6 bases and at J to 4 bases, leaving 10 bases not matched to a gene. This CDR3 region has 16 residues. CDR1 is SNHLY, CDR2 FYNNEI, per germline. CDR3 coding DNA: TGTGCCAGCAGCCTAAGAAGCGGGAGGGCCCCAGATACGCAGTATTTT. Translated, it gives CASSLRSGRAPDTQYF. The entire variable domain, with the rest obtained from reference TRBV2 and TRBJ2-3, is as follows: EPEVTQTPSHQVTQMGQEVILRCVPISNHLYFYWYRQILGQKVEFLVSFYNNEISEKSEIFDDQFSVERPDGSNFTLKIRSTKLEDSAMYFCASSLRSGRAPDTQYFGPGTRLTVL.

This clonotype was seen a handful of times. The V and J genes are TRBV20-1 and TRBJ1-2; no reliable D call. This CDR3 contains 13 residues. V was clipped by 0 bases and J by 8 bases, with 13 bases between them. The germline V gene encodes CDR1 DFQATT and CDR2 SNEGSKA (reference sequence). CDR3 nucleotides: TGCAGTGCTAGAGATCAAATCCTGGACGGCTACACCTTC. Protein sequence: CSARDQILDGYTF.

The V call is TRBV12-3 or TRBV12-4, the J call TRBJ2-5, with 8 bases matching TRBD1. CDR3 length: 16 amino acids. V was pared by 0 bases and J by 7 bases, with 10 bases of the junction left unmatched. This chain's CDR3 is CASSLAGAQGALTQYF. The CDR3 DNA follows: TGTGCCAGCAGTTTAGCGGGGGCCCAGGGGGCGTTGACCCAGTACTTC.

This chain joins TRBV11-1 and TRBJ2-1, with a tentative D call TRBD1 (6 bases). This CDR3 contains 13 residues. Germline-derived CDR1 and CDR2 are SGHAT and FQDESV (reference sequence). Trimming removed 7 bases from V and 7 bases from J, with 14 bases in between. The CDR3 DNA reads as TGTGCCAGCACCCCAGGGGAGAGGAATGAGCAGTTCTTC. Its protein product is CASTPGERNEQFF. Using reference TRBV11-1 and TRBJ2-1 for the parts outside the CDR3, the full variable domain is EAEVAQSPRYKITEKSQAVAFWCDPISGHATLYWYRQILGQGPELLVQFQDESVVDDSQLPKDRFSAERLKGVDSTLKIQPAELGDSAMYLCASTPGERNEQFFGPGTRLTVL.

The V gene is TRBV7-8, the J gene TRBJ1-5, with D possibly TRBD1 on 6 matching bases. Germline V gives CDR1 SGHVS, CDR2 FQNEAQ. V was clipped by 5 bases and J by 5 bases, with 16 bases between them. The CDR3 extends over 15 amino acids. CDR3 protein: CASSPHRVGDQPQHF. The CDR3 coding sequence is TGTGCCAGCAGCCCTCACAGGGTAGGGGATCAGCCCCAGCATTTT.

This clonotype was counted a few times. CDR3 amino acids: CSARDLELGERSSYNEQFF. The CDR3 DNA sequence: TGCAGTGCTAGAGATCTCGAGTTGGGGGAGAGGAGCTCCTACAATGAGCAGTTCTTC. The V and J genes are TRBV20-1 and TRBJ2-1; D assignment may be TRBD1 or TRBD2 (5 bases each). Trimming shortened V by 0 bases and J by 0 bases, and 21 bases separated the two germline ends. The CDR3 consists of 19 residues. Germline V gives CDR1 DFQATT, CDR2 SNEGSKA (reference sequence).